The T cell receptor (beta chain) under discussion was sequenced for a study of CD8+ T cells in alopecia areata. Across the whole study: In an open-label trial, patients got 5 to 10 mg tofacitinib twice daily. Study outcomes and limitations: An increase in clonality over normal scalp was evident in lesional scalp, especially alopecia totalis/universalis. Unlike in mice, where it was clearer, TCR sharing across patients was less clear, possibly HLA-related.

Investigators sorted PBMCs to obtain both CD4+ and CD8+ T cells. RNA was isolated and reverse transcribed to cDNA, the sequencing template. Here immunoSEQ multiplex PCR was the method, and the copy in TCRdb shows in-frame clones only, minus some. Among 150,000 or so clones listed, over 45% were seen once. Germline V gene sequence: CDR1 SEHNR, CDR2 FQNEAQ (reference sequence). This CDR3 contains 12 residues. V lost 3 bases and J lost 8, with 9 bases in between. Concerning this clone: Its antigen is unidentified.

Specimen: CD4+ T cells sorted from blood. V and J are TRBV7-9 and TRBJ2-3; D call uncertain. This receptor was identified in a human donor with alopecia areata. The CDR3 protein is CASSFETPTQYF. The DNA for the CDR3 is TGTGCCAGCAGCTTCGAAACCCCTACGCAGTATTTT. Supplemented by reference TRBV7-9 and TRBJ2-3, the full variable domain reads DTGVSQNPRHKITKRGQNVTFRCDPISEHNRLYWYRQTLGQGPEFLTYFQNEAQLEKSRLLSDRFSAERPKGSFSTLEIQRTEQGDSAMYLCASSFETPTQYFGPGTRLTVL.